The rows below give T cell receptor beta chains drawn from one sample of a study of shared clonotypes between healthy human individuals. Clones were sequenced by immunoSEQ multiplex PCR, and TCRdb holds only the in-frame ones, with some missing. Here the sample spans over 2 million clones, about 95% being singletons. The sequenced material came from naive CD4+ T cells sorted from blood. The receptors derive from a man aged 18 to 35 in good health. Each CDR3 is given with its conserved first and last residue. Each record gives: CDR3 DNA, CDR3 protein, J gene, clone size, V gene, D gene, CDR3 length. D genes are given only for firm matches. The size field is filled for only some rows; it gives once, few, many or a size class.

CDR3 DNA: TGTGCCAGCAGCTTAGCGCTCGCGCCCGGGGAGCTGTTTTTT
CDR3 protein: CASSLALAPGELFF
J gene: TRBJ2-2
clone size: -
V gene: TRBV7-2
D gene: -
CDR3 length: 14

CDR3 DNA: TGTGCCAGCAGCCCCTCCGGGACAGGCCCCAGATTGCAGTACTTC
CDR3 protein: CASSPSGTGPRLQYF
J gene: TRBJ2-7
clone size: -
V gene: TRBV5-4
D gene: TRBD1
CDR3 length: 15

CDR3 DNA: TGTGCCAGCAACACGGGACAGGGGAACTATGGCTACACCTTC
CDR3 protein: CASNTGQGNYGYTF
J gene: TRBJ1-2
clone size: -
V gene: TRBV28
D gene: TRBD1
CDR3 length: 14

CDR3 DNA: TGCGCCAGCAGTGACGGTACGTTCGAGCAGTACTTC
CDR3 protein: CASSDGTFEQYF
J gene: TRBJ2-7
clone size: -
V gene: TRBV10-1
D gene: -
CDR3 length: 12

CDR3 DNA: TGTGCCAGCAGCACTCTTCCGGCGTCAGCTTTCTTT
CDR3 protein: CASSTLPASAFF
J gene: TRBJ1-1
clone size: -
V gene: TRBV28
D gene: -
CDR3 length: 12

CDR3 DNA: TGTGCCAGCAGCAAGCCTGGTTGGTACCAAGAGACCCAGTACTTC
CDR3 protein: CASSKPGWYQETQYF
J gene: TRBJ2-5
clone size: -
V gene: TRBV5-6
D gene: -
CDR3 length: 15

CDR3 DNA: TGTGCCAGCAGTTCCATTAAGGGGGACGGCAATCAGCCCCAGCATTTT
CDR3 protein: CASSSIKGDGNQPQHF
J gene: TRBJ1-5
clone size: -
V gene: TRBV6-5
D gene: -
CDR3 length: 16

CDR3 DNA: TGTGCCAGCTCACCACGTCGAGTAGCGGGGGAACAAGAGACCCAGTACTTC
CDR3 protein: CASSPRRVAGEQETQYF
J gene: TRBJ2-5
clone size: -
V gene: TRBV18
D gene: TRBD2
CDR3 length: 17

CDR3 DNA: TGTGCCAGTAGTATAGGTCTGCCATGGGTCGAGCAGTACTTC
CDR3 protein: CASSIGLPWVEQYF
J gene: TRBJ2-7
clone size: once
V gene: TRBV19
D gene: -
CDR3 length: 14

CDR3 DNA: TGTGCCAGCAGCCTCCTCAGCGGGGGCGACACAGATACGCAGTATTTT
CDR3 protein: CASSLLSGGDTDTQYF
J gene: TRBJ2-3
clone size: -
V gene: TRBV7-9
D gene: TRBD2
CDR3 length: 16

CDR3 DNA: TGTGCCAGCAGCTTGCTACAGGGAGGGCCCTCGTCACCCCTCCACTTT
CDR3 protein: CASSLLQGGPSSPLHF
J gene: TRBJ1-6
clone size: few
V gene: TRBV5-6
D gene: -
CDR3 length: 16

CDR3 DNA: TGCGCCAGCAGCCAAGAGGCAGGTTCTCTAATGAACACTGAAGCTTTCTTT
CDR3 protein: CASSQEAGSLMNTEAFF
J gene: TRBJ1-1
clone size: -
V gene: TRBV4-3
D gene: -
CDR3 length: 17

CDR3 DNA: TGTGCCAGCTCACCACTGCCCCCAAACCCAACCGCTGAAGCTTTCTTT
CDR3 protein: CASSPLPPNPTAEAFF
J gene: TRBJ1-1
clone size: once
V gene: TRBV18
D gene: -
CDR3 length: 16

CDR3 DNA: TGTGCCAGTAGAGGCCCCGGGACAGGGAATCAGCCCCAGCATTTT
CDR3 protein: CASRGPGTGNQPQHF
J gene: TRBJ1-5
clone size: -
V gene: TRBV19
D gene: TRBD1
CDR3 length: 15

CDR3 DNA: TGTGCCAGCAGCTCACGGGGGGCAGGGGGCCGGGAGACCCAGTACTTC
CDR3 protein: CASSSRGAGGRETQYF
J gene: TRBJ2-5
clone size: -
V gene: TRBV11-3
D gene: -
CDR3 length: 16

CDR3 DNA: TGCAGTGCAGAGCAGGGATCCAAGTACTTC
CDR3 protein: CSAEQGSKYF
J gene: TRBJ2-5
clone size: -
V gene: TRBV20-1
D gene: -
CDR3 length: 10

CDR3 DNA: TGTGCCAGCAGACAGACAGGGATTGACACCGGGGAGCTGTTTTTT
CDR3 protein: CASRQTGIDTGELFF
J gene: TRBJ2-2
clone size: -
V gene: TRBV28
D gene: TRBD1
CDR3 length: 15

CDR3 DNA: TGTGCCAGCAGCGGACCGGGACAGCCCTATGGCTACACCTTC
CDR3 protein: CASSGPGQPYGYTF
J gene: TRBJ1-2
clone size: -
V gene: TRBV7-8
D gene: TRBD1
CDR3 length: 14

CDR3 DNA: TGTGCCAGCAGCTTAGGGGTATACCCCAGGGCAGATACGCAGTATTTT
CDR3 protein: CASSLGVYPRADTQYF
J gene: TRBJ2-3
clone size: -
V gene: TRBV5-6
D gene: -
CDR3 length: 16

CDR3 DNA: TGTGCCAGCAGCTTCAGCGGGAGCTACGAGCAGTACTTC
CDR3 protein: CASSFSGSYEQYF
J gene: TRBJ2-7
clone size: once
V gene: TRBV7-9
D gene: TRBD2
CDR3 length: 13

CDR3 DNA: TGTGCCCTCTCCACAAGGGAAACCGGGGAGCTGTTTTTT
CDR3 protein: CALSTRETGELFF
J gene: TRBJ2-2
clone size: -
V gene: TRBV10-3
D gene: -
CDR3 length: 13

CDR3 DNA: TGCGCCAGCAGCCCCCCGCACAGGGAGGCCCAAGAGACCCAGTACTTC
CDR3 protein: CASSPPHREAQETQYF
J gene: TRBJ2-5
clone size: -
V gene: TRBV5-1
D gene: -
CDR3 length: 16

CDR3 DNA: TGTGCCTGGACCTTGTCAGGGGGCACAGATACGCAGTATTTT
CDR3 protein: CAWTLSGGTDTQYF
J gene: TRBJ2-3
clone size: -
V gene: TRBV30
D gene: -
CDR3 length: 14

CDR3 DNA: TGCGCCAGCAGCCCAGCCGGGGCAACCTCTAACTATGGCTACACCTTC
CDR3 protein: CASSPAGATSNYGYTF
J gene: TRBJ1-2
clone size: -
V gene: TRBV4-1
D gene: -
CDR3 length: 16

CDR3 DNA: TGTGCCAGTAGTCCCATTGGCAGTTCAATAGAGACCCAGTACTTC
CDR3 protein: CASSPIGSSIETQYF
J gene: TRBJ2-5
clone size: -
V gene: TRBV19
D gene: -
CDR3 length: 15

CDR3 DNA: TGTGCCAGCAGCTCGAGGAGATTATCTACGCAGTATTTT
CDR3 protein: CASSSRRLSTQYF
J gene: TRBJ2-3
clone size: -
V gene: TRBV11-2
D gene: -
CDR3 length: 13

CDR3 DNA: TGCAGCGTTGAGCGGACTGGGGCCAACGTCCTGACTTTC
CDR3 protein: CSVERTGANVLTF
J gene: TRBJ2-6
clone size: -
V gene: TRBV29-1
D gene: -
CDR3 length: 13

CDR3 DNA: TGTGCCAGCACCGTGGACGGCACCTACGAGCAGTACTTC
CDR3 protein: CASTVDGTYEQYF
J gene: TRBJ2-7
clone size: once
V gene: TRBV5-8
D gene: -
CDR3 length: 13

CDR3 DNA: TGTGCCAGCTCACCAAGGCGCTCAGGGAGGGACACTGAAGCTTTCTTT
CDR3 protein: CASSPRRSGRDTEAFF
J gene: TRBJ1-1
clone size: -
V gene: TRBV18
D gene: -
CDR3 length: 16